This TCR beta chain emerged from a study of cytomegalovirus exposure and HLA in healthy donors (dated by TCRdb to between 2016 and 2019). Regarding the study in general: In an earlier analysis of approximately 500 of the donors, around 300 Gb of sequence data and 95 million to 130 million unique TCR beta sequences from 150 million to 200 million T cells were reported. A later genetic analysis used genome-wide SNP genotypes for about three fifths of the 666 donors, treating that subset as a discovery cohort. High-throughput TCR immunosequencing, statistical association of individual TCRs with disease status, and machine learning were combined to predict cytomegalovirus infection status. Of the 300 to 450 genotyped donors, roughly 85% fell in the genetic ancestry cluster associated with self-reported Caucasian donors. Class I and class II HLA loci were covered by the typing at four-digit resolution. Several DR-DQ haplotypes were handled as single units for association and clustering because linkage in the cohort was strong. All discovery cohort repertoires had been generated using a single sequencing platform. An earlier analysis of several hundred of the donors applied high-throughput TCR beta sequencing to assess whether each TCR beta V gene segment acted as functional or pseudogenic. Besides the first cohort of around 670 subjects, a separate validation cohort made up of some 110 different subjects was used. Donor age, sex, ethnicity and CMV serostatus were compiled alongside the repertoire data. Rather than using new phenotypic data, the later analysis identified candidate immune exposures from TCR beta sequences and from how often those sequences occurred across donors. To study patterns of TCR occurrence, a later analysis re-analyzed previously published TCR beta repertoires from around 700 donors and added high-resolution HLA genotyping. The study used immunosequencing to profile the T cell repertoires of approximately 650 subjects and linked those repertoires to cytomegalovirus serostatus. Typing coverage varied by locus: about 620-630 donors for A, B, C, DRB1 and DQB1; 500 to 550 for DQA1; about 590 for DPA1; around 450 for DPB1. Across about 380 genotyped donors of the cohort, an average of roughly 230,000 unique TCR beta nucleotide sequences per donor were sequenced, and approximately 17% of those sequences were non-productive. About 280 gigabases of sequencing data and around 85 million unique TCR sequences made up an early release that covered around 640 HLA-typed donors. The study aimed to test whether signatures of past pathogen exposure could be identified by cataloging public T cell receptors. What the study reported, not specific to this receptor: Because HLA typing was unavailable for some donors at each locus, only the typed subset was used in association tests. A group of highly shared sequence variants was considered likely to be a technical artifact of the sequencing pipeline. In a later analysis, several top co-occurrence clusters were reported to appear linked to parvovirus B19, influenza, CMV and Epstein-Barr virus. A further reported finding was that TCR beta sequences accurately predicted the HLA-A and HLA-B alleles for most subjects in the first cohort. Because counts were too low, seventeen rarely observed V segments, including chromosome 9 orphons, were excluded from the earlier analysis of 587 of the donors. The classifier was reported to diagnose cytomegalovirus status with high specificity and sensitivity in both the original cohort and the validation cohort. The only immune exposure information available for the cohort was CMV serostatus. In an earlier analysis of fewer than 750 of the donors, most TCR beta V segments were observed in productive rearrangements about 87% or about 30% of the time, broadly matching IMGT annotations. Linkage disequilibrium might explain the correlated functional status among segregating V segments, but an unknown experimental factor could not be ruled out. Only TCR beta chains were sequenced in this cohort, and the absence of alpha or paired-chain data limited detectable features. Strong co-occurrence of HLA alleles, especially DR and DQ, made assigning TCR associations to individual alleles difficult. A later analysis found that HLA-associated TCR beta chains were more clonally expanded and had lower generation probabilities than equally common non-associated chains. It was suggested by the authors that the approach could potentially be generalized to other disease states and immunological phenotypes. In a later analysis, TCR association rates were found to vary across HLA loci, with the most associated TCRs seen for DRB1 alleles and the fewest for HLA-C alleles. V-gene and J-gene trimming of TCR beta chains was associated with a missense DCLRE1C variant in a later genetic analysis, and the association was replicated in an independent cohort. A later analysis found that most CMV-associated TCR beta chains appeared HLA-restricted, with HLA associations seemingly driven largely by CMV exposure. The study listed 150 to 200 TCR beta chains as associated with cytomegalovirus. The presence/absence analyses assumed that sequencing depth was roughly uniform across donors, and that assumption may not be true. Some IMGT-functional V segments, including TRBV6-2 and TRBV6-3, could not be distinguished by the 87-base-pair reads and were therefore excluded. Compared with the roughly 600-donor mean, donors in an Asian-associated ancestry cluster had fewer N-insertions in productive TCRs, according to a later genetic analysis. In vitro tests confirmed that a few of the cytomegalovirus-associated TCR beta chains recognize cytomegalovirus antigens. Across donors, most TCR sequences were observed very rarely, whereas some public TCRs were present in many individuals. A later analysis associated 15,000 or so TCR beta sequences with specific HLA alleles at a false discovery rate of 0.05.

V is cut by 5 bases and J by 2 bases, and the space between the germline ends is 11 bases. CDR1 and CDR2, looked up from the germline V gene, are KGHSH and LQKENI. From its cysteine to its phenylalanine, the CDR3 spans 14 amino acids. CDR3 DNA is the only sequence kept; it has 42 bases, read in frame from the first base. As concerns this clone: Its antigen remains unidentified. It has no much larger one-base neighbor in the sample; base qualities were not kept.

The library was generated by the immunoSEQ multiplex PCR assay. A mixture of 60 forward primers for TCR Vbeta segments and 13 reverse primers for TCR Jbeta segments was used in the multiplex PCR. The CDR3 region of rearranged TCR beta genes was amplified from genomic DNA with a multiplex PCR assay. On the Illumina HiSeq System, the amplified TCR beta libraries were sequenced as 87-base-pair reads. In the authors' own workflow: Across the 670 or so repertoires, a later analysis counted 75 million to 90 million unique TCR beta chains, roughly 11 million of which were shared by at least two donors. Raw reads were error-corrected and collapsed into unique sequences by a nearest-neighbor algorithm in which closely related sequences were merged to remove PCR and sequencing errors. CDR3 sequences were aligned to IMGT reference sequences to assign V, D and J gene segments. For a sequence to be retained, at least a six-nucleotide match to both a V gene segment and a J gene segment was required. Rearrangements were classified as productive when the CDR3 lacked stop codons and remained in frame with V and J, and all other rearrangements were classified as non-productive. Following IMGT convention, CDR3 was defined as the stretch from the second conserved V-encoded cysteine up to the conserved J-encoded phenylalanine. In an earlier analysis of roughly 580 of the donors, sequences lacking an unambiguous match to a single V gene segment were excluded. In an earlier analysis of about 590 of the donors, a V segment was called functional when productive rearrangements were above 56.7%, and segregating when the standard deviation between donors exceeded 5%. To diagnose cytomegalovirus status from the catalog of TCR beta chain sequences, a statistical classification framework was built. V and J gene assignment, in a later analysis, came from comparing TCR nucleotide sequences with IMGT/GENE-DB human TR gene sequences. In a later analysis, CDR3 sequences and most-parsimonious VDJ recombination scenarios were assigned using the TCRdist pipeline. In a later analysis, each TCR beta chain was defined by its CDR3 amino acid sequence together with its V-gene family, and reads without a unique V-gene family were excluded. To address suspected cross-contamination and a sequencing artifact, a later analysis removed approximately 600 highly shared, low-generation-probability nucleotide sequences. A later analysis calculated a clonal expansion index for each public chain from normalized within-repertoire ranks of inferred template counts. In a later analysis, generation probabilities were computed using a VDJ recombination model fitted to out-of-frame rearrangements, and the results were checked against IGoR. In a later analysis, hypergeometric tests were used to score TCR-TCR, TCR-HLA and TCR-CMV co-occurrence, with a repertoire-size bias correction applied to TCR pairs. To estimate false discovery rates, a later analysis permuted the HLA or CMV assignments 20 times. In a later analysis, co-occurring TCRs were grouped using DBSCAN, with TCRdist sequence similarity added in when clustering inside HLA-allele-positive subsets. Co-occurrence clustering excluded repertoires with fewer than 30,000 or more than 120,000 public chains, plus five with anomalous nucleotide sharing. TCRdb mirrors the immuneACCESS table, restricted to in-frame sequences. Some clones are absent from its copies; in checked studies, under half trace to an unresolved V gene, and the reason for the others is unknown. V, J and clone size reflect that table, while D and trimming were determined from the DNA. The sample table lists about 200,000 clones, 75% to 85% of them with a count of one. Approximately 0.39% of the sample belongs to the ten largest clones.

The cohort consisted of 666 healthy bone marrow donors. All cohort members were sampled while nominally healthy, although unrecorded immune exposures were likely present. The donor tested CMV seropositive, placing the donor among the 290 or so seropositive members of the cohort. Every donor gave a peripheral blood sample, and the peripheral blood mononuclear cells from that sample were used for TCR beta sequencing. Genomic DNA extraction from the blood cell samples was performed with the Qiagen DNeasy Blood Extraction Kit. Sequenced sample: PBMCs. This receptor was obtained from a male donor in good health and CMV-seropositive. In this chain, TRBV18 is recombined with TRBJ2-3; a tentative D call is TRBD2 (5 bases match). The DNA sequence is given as TGTGCCAGCTCATGGGGAGAAAACACAGATACGCAGTATTTT. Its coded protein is CASSWGENTDTQYF.